What follows are 23 T cell receptor beta chains derived from one specimen sequenced in a study of PD-L1 blockade in urothelial cancer. Some clones are missing from TCRdb's copy, which holds only in-frame ones; the method was immunoSEQ multiplex PCR. The sample records some 47,000 clones, 82% being singletons. The specimen comprised PBMCs, sampled around atezolizumab (anti-PD-L1) treatment. The receptors originated from an older man with urothelial cancer.

V is TRBV28 and J is TRBJ2-7; D ambiguous. Trimming removed 6 bases at V and 3 bases at J, with 9 bases between. The CDR3 runs to 12 residues. CDR1 is MDHEN, CDR2 SYDVKM, per germline. Written as DNA, the CDR3 is TGTGCCAGCAGCCCATCCAACTACGAGCAGTACTTC. Protein sequence: CASSPSNYEQYF.

This clone was seen only a few times. V is TRBV19 and J is TRBJ1-1; the D gene is possibly TRBD1 (6 bases). This CDR3 region has 15 residues. V gave up 0 bases and J gave up 3 bases, with 11 bases separating them. Germline V lookup: CDR1 LNHDA, CDR2 SQIVND (reference sequence). CDR3 nucleotides: TGTGCCAGTAGTATAGAAACAGGGCCGGACACTGAAGCTTTCTTT. It translates to CASSIETGPDTEAFF.

The rearrangement links TRBV5-5 to TRBJ2-5; TRBD1 agrees at 7 bases. V gave up 1 base and J gave up 0 bases; unmatched junction bases: 3. The germline V gene has CDR1 SGHKS and CDR2 YYEKEE (reference sequence). The CDR3 covers 15 residues. Here the CDR3 reads CASSLRGQNQETQYF. CDR3 bases: TGTGCCAGCAGCTTGCGGGGACAGAACCAAGAGACCCAGTACTTC.

The gene calls are TRBV27 and TRBJ1-2; TRBD1 is a possible D gene (6 bases). The germline V gene encodes CDR1 MNHEY and CDR2 SMNVEV (reference sequence). The germline V and J ends were trimmed by 2 bases and 8 bases, with 15 bases remaining between them. The CDR3 runs to 14 residues. Here the CDR3 reads CASSLLQGLEGYTF. DNA of the CDR3: TGTGCCAGCAGTTTACTACAGGGTTTAGAAGGCTACACCTTC.

V is TRBV9 and J is TRBJ1-4, with 8 bases identical to TRBD1. CDR3 size: 15 residues. In germline, CDR1 is SGDLS, CDR2 YYNGEE. V was clipped by 4 bases and J by 5 bases; unmatched bases: 7. The DNA for the CDR3 is TGTGCCAGCAGCCCCGGACAGGGCTCAAATGAAAAACTGTTTTTT. Protein sequence: CASSPGQGSNEKLFF.

This clone was seen just once. CDR3 loop: CASSRGALYEQYF. The CDR3 nucleotides read TGTGCCAGCTCACGAGGAGCCCTCTACGAGCAGTACTTC. This chain joins TRBV19 and TRBJ2-7; D is unclear. Germline CDR1 and CDR2: LNHDA and SQIVND (reference sequence). Trimming cost V 9 bases and J 3 bases, with 15 bases left between them. The CDR3 covers 13 residues.

The chain uses TRBV14 and TRBJ1-2, with D unresolved. V was shortened by 6 bases and J by 3 bases, with 11 bases between the two germline ends. The CDR3 runs to 13 residues. CDR1 and CDR2 from the germline V gene are SGHDN and FVKESK. The CDR3 sequence: CASSPRRDYGYTF. The CDR3 DNA reads as TGTGCCAGCAGTCCGAGGAGGGACTATGGCTACACCTTC.

The rearrangement links TRBV2 to TRBJ2-1; TRBD2 might be the D (7 bases). Trimming removed 3 bases from V and 9 bases from J, with 15 bases in between. This CDR3 region has 14 residues. Looked up from germline, CDR1 is SNHLY and CDR2 is FYNNEI. CDR3 sequence reads: CASSEVRGGGEQFF. CDR3 nucleotides: TGTGCCAGCAGTGAGGTCAGGGGCGGGGGTGAGCAGTTCTTC.

V gene TRBV19 combines with J gene TRBJ1-2; 8 bases agree with TRBD1. The CDR3 is 15 amino acids. Germline V gene data show CDR1 as LNHDA and CDR2 as SQIVND (reference sequence). V lost 3 bases, J lost 0 bases, and 3 bases stayed unmatched. DNA of the CDR3: TGTGCCAGTAGTATTGGGACAGGAGCTAACTATGGCTACACCTTC. Translation: CASSIGTGANYGYTF.

The rearrangement joins TRBV29-1 to TRBJ2-3; 11 bases align to TRBD2. The CDR3 runs 14 residues. Germline-derived CDR1 and CDR2 are SQVTM and ANQGSEA. With V trimmed by 4 bases and J by 9 bases, 9 bases remained unmatched. This chain's CDR3 is CSVGLAGGGGTQYF. CDR3 DNA: TGCAGCGTTGGGCTAGCGGGAGGTGGGGGGACGCAGTATTTT.

This chain joins TRBV5-1 and TRBJ2-7; possibly TRBD2 for D (5 bases). The CDR3 is made up of 14 amino acids. Trimming removed 0 bases from V and 2 bases from J, with 9 bases in between. Germline V gives CDR1 SGHRS, CDR2 YFSETQ. The CDR3 sequence is CASSLGGLAYEQYF. In nucleotides, the CDR3 is TGCGCCAGCAGCTTGGGAGGGCTGGCCTACGAGCAGTACTTC.

The chain couples TRBV18 to TRBJ1-5, with D perhaps TRBD1 (6 bases). V lost 4 bases to trimming and J lost 5 bases, with 15 bases between them. Germline V gives CDR1 KGHSH, CDR2 LQKENI. The CDR3 is 15 amino acids. The chain's CDR3 is CASSQEGGAYQPQHF. The DNA of the CDR3 is TGTGCCAGCTCACAAGAGGGGGGGGCTTATCAGCCCCAGCATTTT.

This clone was seen a single time. The chain combines TRBV5-1 with TRBJ2-7; no clear D gene. V gave up 2 bases and J gave up 5 bases, with 8 bases separating them. The CDR3 covers 12 residues. CDR1 and CDR2 from the germline V gene are SGHRS and YFSETQ. The CDR3: CASSLPADEQYF. The DNA for the CDR3 is TGCGCCAGCAGCTTACCGGCGGACGAGCAGTACTTC. The full variable domain, completed using reference TRBV5-1 and TRBJ2-7, is KAGVTQTPRYLIKTRGQQVTLSCSPISGHRSVSWYQQTPGQGLQFLFEYFSETQRNKGNFPGRFSGRQFSNSRSEMNVSTLELGDSALYLCASSLPADEQYFGPGTRLTVT.

The genes are TRBV7-2 and TRBJ1-3, with D hard to call. From germline, CDR1 is SGHTA and CDR2 FQGNSA. This CDR3 has 14 residues. The germline V and J ends were trimmed by 6 bases and 2 bases, with 11 bases remaining between them. The CDR3 DNA reads TGTGCCAGCAGGACGGAGCAGACTGGAAACACCATATATTTT. Amino acid sequence: CASRTEQTGNTIYF.

This chain joins TRBV30 and TRBJ1-5; D remains unclear. CDR3 length: 12 residues. Germline V gene data show CDR1 as GTSNPN and CDR2 as SVGIG (reference sequence). The V end was cut by 1 base, the J end by 6 bases, with 7 bases between. The CDR3 region is CAWSERFQPQHF. The CDR3 DNA is TGTGCCTGGAGTGAGAGGTTTCAGCCCCAGCATTTT.

The rearrangement uses TRBV25-1 and TRBJ1-1; D remains ambiguous. Germline V CDR1 and CDR2: MGHDK, SYGVNS. This CDR3 contains 13 residues. V lost 6 bases and J 0 bases, leaving 8 bases between the germline ends. CDR3 sequence (DNA): TGTGCCAGCAGAAAAAGCATGAACACTGAAGCTTTCTTT. Translation: CASRKSMNTEAFF.

V usage is TRBV5-4 and J usage is TRBJ2-3, with TRBD1 matching over 10 bases. V shed 5 bases and J 2 bases; nucleotides not matched to a gene: 8. Per germline, CDR1 SGHNT and CDR2 YYREEE (reference sequence). The CDR3 runs 16 residues. The CDR3 sequence is CASRGQGNIFTDTQYF. The CDR3, as DNA: TGTGCCAGCAGGGGACAGGGGAACATATTCACAGATACGCAGTATTTT. The entire variable domain, with the rest obtained from reference TRBV5-4 and TRBJ2-3, is as follows: ETGVTQSPTHLIKTRGQQVTLRCSSQSGHNTVSWYQQALGQGPQFIFQYYREEENGRGNFPPRFSGLQFPNYSSELNVNALELDDSALYLCASRGQGNIFTDTQYFGPGTRLTVL.

A single count supports this clone. This chain links TRBV7-3 with TRBJ1-1; D remains unclear. From germline, CDR1 is SGHTA and CDR2 FQGTGA. Trimming left V 3 bases short and J 4 bases short, with 12 bases between. This CDR3 contains 14 residues. The CDR3 DNA reads as TGTGCCAGCAGCTTGACCGGGAGGGCCACTGAAGCTTTCTTT. Protein sequence: CASSLTGRATEAFF.

V and J are TRBV19 and TRBJ2-3; TRBD2 matches at 10 bases. The length of the CDR3 is 15 residues. Germline CDR1 LNHDA, CDR2 SQIVND (reference sequence). V shed 3 bases and J 5 bases; nucleotides not matched to a gene: 5. The CDR3 region has the DNA TGTGCCAGTAGTATGCCTAGCGGGAGTGGAGATACGCAGTATTTT. Its protein product is CASSMPSGSGDTQYF.

A few counts support this clone. J is TRBJ1-2 and V is TRBV5-6; 8 bases align to TRBD1. In germline, CDR1 is SGHDT, CDR2 YYEEEE. The CDR3 consists of 16 residues. V lost 1 base, J lost 8 bases, and 13 bases stayed unmatched. The CDR3 loop reads CASSLLGQGAFDGYTF. CDR3 coding DNA: TGTGCCAGCAGCTTGTTAGGGCAGGGGGCTTTCGACGGCTACACCTTC. Variable domain in full (rest from reference TRBV5-6 and TRBJ1-2): DAGVTQSPTHLIKTRGQQVTLRCSPKSGHDTVSWYQQALGQGPQFIFQYYEEEERQRGNFPDRFSGHQFPNYSSELNVNALLLGDSALYLCASSLLGQGAFDGYTFGSGTRLTVV.

The chain couples TRBV9 to TRBJ2-7; 8 bases align to TRBD1. Germline lookup yields CDR1 SGDLS and CDR2 YYNGEE. This CDR3 has 14 residues. The J segment lost 2 bases and the V segment lost 3 bases, leaving 4 bases of the junction unmatched. This CDR3 reads CASSGWTGPYEQYF. The CDR3 DNA is TGTGCCAGCAGCGGATGGACAGGGCCCTACGAGCAGTACTTC.

This clone is a singleton in its sample. The chain has TRBV7-2 and TRBJ2-5, with TRBD2 matching 14 bases. V trimming: 6 bases; J trimming: 2 bases; junction bases outside the gene matches: 5. CDR1 SGHTA and CDR2 FQGNSA come from the germline V gene. There are 16 residues in the CDR3. CDR3 sequence (DNA): TGTGCCAGCAGTCCGACTAGCGGGGGGGGACAAGAGACCCAGTACTTC. Translated: CASSPTSGGGQETQYF.

V usage is TRBV4-3 and J usage is TRBJ1-2; D is uncertain. The CDR3 runs to 16 residues. The germline V gene has CDR1 LGHNA and CDR2 YSLEER. V gave up 4 bases and J gave up 4 bases, with 19 bases separating them. The CDR3 sequence: CASSLEEGLYSYGYTF. The CDR3 DNA follows: TGCGCCAGCAGCCTCGAAGAGGGCCTGTACTCCTATGGCTACACCTTC.